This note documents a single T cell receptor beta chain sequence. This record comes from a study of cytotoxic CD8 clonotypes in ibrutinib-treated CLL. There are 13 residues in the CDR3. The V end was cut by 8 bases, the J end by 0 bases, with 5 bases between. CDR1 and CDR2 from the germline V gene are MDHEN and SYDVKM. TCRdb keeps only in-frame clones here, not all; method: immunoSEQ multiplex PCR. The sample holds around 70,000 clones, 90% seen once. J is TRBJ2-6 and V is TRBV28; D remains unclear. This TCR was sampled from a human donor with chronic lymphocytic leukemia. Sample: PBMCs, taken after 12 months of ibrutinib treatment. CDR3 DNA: TGTGCCAGCGACCTCTCTGGGGCCAACGTCCTGACTTTC. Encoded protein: CASDLSGANVLTF.